The 12 T cell receptor beta chains in this list originate from one sample, sequenced in a study of T cells in women clearing cervical HPV infection. Only in-frame clones appear in the TCRdb table, and some are missing; sequencing was by immunoSEQ multiplex PCR. The listing contains about 16,000 clones. The sequencing input was blood buffy coat. Receptor source: a woman aged 18 to 75 with a cervical HPV16 infection that either progressed to CIN3+ or cleared (not recorded which).

Measured by frequency, this clone is medium-sized (0.01 to 0.1%). The CDR3 reads CASSLLGSSQETQYF. The DNA read from the CDR3 is TGTGCCAGCAGTTTGCTGGGTAGCTCCCAAGAGACG. The rearrangement links TRBV12-3 or TRBV12-4 to TRBJ2-3, with D unclear. Read coverage stops 3 residues before the CDR3 terminus; the germline J gene supplies the remainder. The CDR3 loop spans 15 amino acids.

Comments on this clone: Read sequence stops 3 residues before the CDR3 end, and the germline J gene provides the missing end. The rearrangement joins TRBV6-2 or TRBV6-3 to TRBJ1-2; 11 bases map to TRBD1. The CDR3 is 13 amino acids. Germline V gives CDR1 MNHEY, CDR2 SVGEGT. CDR3 bases read: TGTGCCAGCTCGGACAGGGGGCCCTACGAC. As protein: CASSDRGPYD. Given in full, the CDR3 is CASSDRGPYDYTF.

Comments on this clone: The observed sequence ends 3 residues before the CDR3 terminus, with the missing tail filled in from the germline J gene. V gene TRBV24-1 combines with J gene TRBJ1-1, with D hard to call. Germline V gives CDR1 KGHDR, CDR2 SFDVKD. This CDR3 has 13 residues. V was clipped by 4 bases and J by 1 base, with 6 bases between them. The CDR3 here is CATSDRPNTEAFF. Incomplete CDR3 DNA: TGTGCCACCAGTGACAGGCCGAACACTGAA.

In terms of frequency, this clone is medium-sized. The read falls 3 residues short of the CDR3 end, and the missing part is taken from the germline J gene. This chain uses TRBV5-1 with TRBJ2-7; D remains unclear. The V gene's germline CDR1 is SGHRS and CDR2 YFSETQ. The germline V and J ends were trimmed by 2 bases and 1 base, with 7 bases remaining between them. This CDR3 has 13 amino acids. CDR3 bases read: TGCGCCAGCAGCTTTGACACATCCTACGAG. Translation gives CASSFDTSYE. The CDR3 reads in full as CASSFDTSYEQYF. The whole variable domain, filled in from reference TRBV5-1 and TRBJ2-7, reads KAGVTQTPRYLIKTRGQQVTLSCSPISGHRSVSWYQQTPGQGLQFLFEYFSETQRNKGNFPGRFSGRQFSNSRSEMNVSTLELGDSALYLCASSFDTSYEQYFGPGTRLTVT.

On this clone: The read falls 3 residues short of the CDR3 end, and the missing part is taken from the germline J gene. This sequence joins TRBV29-1 and TRBJ2-1, with D tentatively TRBD2 (6 bases). This CDR3 contains 12 residues. Trimming cost V 7 bases and J 2 bases, with 9 bases left between them. Looked up from germline, CDR1 is SQVTM and CDR2 is ANQGSEA. CDR3 DNA (partial): TGCAGCGGGGGGGAGCCCTACAATGAG. This encodes CSGGEPYNE. In full, the CDR3 is CSGGEPYNEQFF.

A note on this clone: The observed sequence ends 3 residues before the CDR3 terminus, with the missing tail filled in from the germline J gene. V usage is TRBV2 and J usage is TRBJ1-2; 7 bases are shared with TRBD1. The CDR3 is made up of 13 amino acids. Germline loops: CDR1 SNHLY, CDR2 FYNNEI. The sequenced CDR3 bases are TGTGCCAGCACACAGGGGCTGTACAATGAC. Amino acids: CASTQGLYND. The entire CDR3 is CASTQGLYNDYTF.

For this clone: The read is 3 residues too short to cover the CDR3 end, so that end is filled in from the germline J gene. The chain links TRBV20-1 to TRBJ2-3; 9 nucleotides align to TRBD2. This CDR3 spans 13 amino acids. Germline V gives CDR1 DFQATT, CDR2 SNEGSKA (reference sequence). The V gene end was trimmed by 5 bases and the J gene end by 4 bases; junction bases not matched to a gene: 4. CDR3 amino acids: CSALAGDPDTQYF. The CDR3 bases that were read are TGCAGTGCTTTAGCGGGAGACCCAGATACG.

Regarding this clone: The read halts 3 residues ahead of the CDR3 end, with the missing end drawn from the germline J gene. The chain uses TRBV7-9 and TRBJ1-5, with D possibly matching TRBD1 (5 bases). Trimming pared 1 base from V and 8 bases from J, leaving 12 bases between. CDR1 is SEHNR, CDR2 FQNEAQ, per germline (reference sequence). The CDR3 runs to 14 residues. The part of the CDR3 DNA that was read is TGTGCCAGCAGCTTAGACACCCCGGGGGAGCCC. Protein product: CASSLDTPGEP. In full, the CDR3 is CASSLDTPGEPQHF.

Of note for this clone: Coverage ceases 3 residues before the CDR3 finishes, and the germline J gene fills in the end. The chain uses TRBV7-6 and TRBJ1-1, with 8 bases aligning to TRBD1. The CDR3 is 15 residues long. The V segment lost 4 bases and the J segment 4 bases; nucleotides outside the gene matches: 8. The germline V gene encodes CDR1 SGHVS and CDR2 FNYEAQ. The CDR3 DNA, read in part, is TGTGCCAGCAGCTATGGGACAGGAGTTACCACTGAA. Amino acid sequence: CASSYGTGVTTE. The whole CDR3 reads CASSYGTGVTTEAFF.

Turning to this clone: The observed sequence ends 3 residues before the CDR3 terminus, with the missing tail filled in from the germline J gene. J is TRBJ2-1 and V is TRBV20-1; TRBD1 matches 9 bases. Germline assignment: CDR1 DFQATT and CDR2 SNEGSKA (reference sequence). The CDR3 contains 15 residues. The junction had 8 bases not matched to a gene; V was cut back by 3 bases and J by 5 bases. The CDR3 loop reads CSASQGQGIHNEQFF. Partial CDR3 DNA: TGCAGTGCTAGCCAGGGACAGGGCATCCACAATGAG.

As to this clone: The read terminates 3 residues ahead of where the CDR3 ends, so the germline J gene completes it. The V and J genes are TRBV19 and TRBJ1-1; TRBD1 is a possible D gene (5 bases). This CDR3 comprises 12 residues. The V end was cut by 3 bases, the J end by 4 bases, with 6 bases between. Germline CDR1 and CDR2: LNHDA and SQIVND (reference sequence). CDR3 loop: CASSMGGTEAFF. The part of the CDR3 DNA that was read is TGTGCCAGTAGTATGGGGGGCACTGAA.

As for this clone: The read ends 3 residues early relative to the CDR3; the germline J gene fills the gap. This chain uses TRBV5-1 with TRBJ1-4; TRBD1 matches at 9 bases. The V gene end was trimmed by 6 bases and the J gene end by 7 bases; junction bases not matched to a gene: 4. CDR3 size: 13 residues. The germline V gene has CDR1 SGHRS and CDR2 YFSETQ. The sequenced CDR3 bases are TGCGCCAGCACCGGGACAGGGATTGAAAAA. Translating it yields CASTGTGIEK. The full CDR3 sequence reads CASTGTGIEKLFF.